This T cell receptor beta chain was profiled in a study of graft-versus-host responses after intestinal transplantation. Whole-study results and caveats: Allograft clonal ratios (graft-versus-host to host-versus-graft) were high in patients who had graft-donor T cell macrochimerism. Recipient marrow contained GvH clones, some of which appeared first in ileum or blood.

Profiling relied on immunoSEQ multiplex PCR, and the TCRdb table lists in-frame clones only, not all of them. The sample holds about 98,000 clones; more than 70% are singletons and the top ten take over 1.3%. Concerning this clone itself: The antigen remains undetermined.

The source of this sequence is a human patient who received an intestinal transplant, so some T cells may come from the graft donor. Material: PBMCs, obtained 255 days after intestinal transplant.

The CDR3 reads CASSLLGQRNEQFF. The CDR3 nucleotides are TGTGCCAGCAGCTTATTGGGACAGAGAAATGAGCAGTTCTTC. This rearrangement joins TRBV7-6 to TRBJ2-1, with TRBD1 matching 7 bases. This CDR3 spans 14 amino acids. V lost 2 bases and J lost 7; bases outside the gene matches: 5. Germline CDR1 is SGHVS and CDR2 is FNYEAQ.